This TCR beta chain was observed in a study of blood T cell repertoires in COVID-19. In the authors' workflow: Reference gene primer amplification yielded estimated nucleated cell counts. Clones were read by immunoSEQ multiplex PCR, and TCRdb kept only the in-frame ones, dropping some. The V and J calls and the clone size are those of that table, but D and trimming were determined from the DNA. The sample comprises about 190,000 clones, around nine tenths of which are singletons, and about 7% rests with the top ten. Germline CDR1 MNHEY, CDR2 SMNVEV (reference sequence). The CDR3 loop spans 13 amino acids. Trimming took off 3 bases at V and 4 bases at J, with 7 bases between the two ends. This clone was picked up a small number of times.

Sequencing input: peripheral blood. The receptor comes from a man between 40 and 49 years old with acute or convalescent COVID-19. The V and J genes are TRBV27 and TRBJ1-5, with D perhaps matching TRBD1 (6 bases). This CDR3 is CASSFQGNQPQHF. Here the CDR3 DNA reads TGTGCCAGCAGTTTTCAGGGGAATCAGCCCCAGCATTTT.